The rows below give T cell receptor beta chains drawn from one sample of a study of T-cell reconstitution after alpha-beta-depleted transplantation in children. In TCRdb, the PCR reads were re-called with MiXCR into one record per CDR3 protein. The data show roughly 200,000 distinct CDR3 sequences, roughly 7.5% seen once. The sequences come from PBMCs from the stem cell graft donor, collected from the stem cell graft. These receptors came from a human donor who donated a stem cell graft to a child with Wiskott-Aldrich syndrome. Both conserved end residues are trimmed from each CDR3. Fields, in order: V gene, J gene, CDR3 protein.

v_call: TRBV12-3/TRBV12-4
j_call: TRBJ1-5
cdr3_aa: ASGRLNQPQH

v_call: TRBV11-2
j_call: TRBJ1-2
cdr3_aa: ASSLPTGTPGYT

v_call: TRBV9
j_call: TRBJ1-6
cdr3_aa: ASSSSPGQFNSPLH

v_call: TRBV3-1
j_call: TRBJ2-4
cdr3_aa: ASSQEGVNIQY

v_call: TRBV5-1
j_call: TRBJ2-1
cdr3_aa: ASSYRVAYNEQF

v_call: TRBV4-1
j_call: TRBJ2-5
cdr3_aa: ASSLHGTSGGPVETQY

v_call: TRBV20-1
j_call: TRBJ1-5
cdr3_aa: SARDHSNQPQH

v_call: TRBV10-3
j_call: TRBJ1-4
cdr3_aa: AISERLGQGFGKLF

v_call: TRBV6-5
j_call: TRBJ1-2
cdr3_aa: ASSYSNSGYT

v_call: TRBV10-1
j_call: TRBJ1-1
cdr3_aa: ASSLDGTNTEAF

v_call: TRBV20-1
j_call: TRBJ1-2
cdr3_aa: SARDLQGPPDGYT

v_call: TRBV20-1
j_call: TRBJ2-1
cdr3_aa: SAVSTGSGANEQF

v_call: TRBV20-1
j_call: TRBJ1-2
cdr3_aa: SAEWAGLYT

v_call: TRBV6-5
j_call: TRBJ2-1
cdr3_aa: ASSYRTGYEQF

v_call: TRBV20-1
j_call: TRBJ2-3
cdr3_aa: SARDRRQGTDTQY

v_call: TRBV20-1
j_call: TRBJ1-6
cdr3_aa: SATMSAADNSPLH